This TCR beta chain derives from a study of Graves' ophthalmopathy and Graves' hyperthyroidism. RNA transcripts yielded amplified TCR beta CDR3 regions. First-round RT-PCR employed HTBI primers, with a second-round multiplex PCR after it. TCRdb reprocessed the multiplex PCR reads with MiXCR, giving one entry per CDR3 protein. The profile shows over a million distinct CDR3 sequences, 35% to 40% of them singletons. With regard to this clonotype: Its matching antigen is unknown.

V shed 5 bases and J shed 4 bases, with 15 bases lying between them. Germline V CDR1 and CDR2: SEHNR, FQNEAQ (reference sequence). The CDR3 loop spans 16 amino acids. Hyperthyroidism patients, all newly diagnosed, had under 2 months' duration and ages of 18 to 65. Exclusion criteria comprised other autoimmune diseases, uncontrolled infections, pregnancy or lactation in patients. General study points: Blood also harbored most expanded thyroid clonotypes above 0.001 frequency. The model predicted ophthalmopathy progression with 60% to 71% sensitivity and less than 85% specificity.

The sequenced material came from peripheral blood or thyroid tissue (not recorded which). The sequence came from an adult man with Graves' hyperthyroidism. This chain connects TRBV7-9 to TRBJ1-6, with a possible D match to TRBD1 (5 bases). The CDR3 nucleotides are TGTGCCAGCAGCAACACGGTGACAGCTTATAATTCACCCCTCCACTTT. Amino acids: CASSNTVTAYNSPLHF.